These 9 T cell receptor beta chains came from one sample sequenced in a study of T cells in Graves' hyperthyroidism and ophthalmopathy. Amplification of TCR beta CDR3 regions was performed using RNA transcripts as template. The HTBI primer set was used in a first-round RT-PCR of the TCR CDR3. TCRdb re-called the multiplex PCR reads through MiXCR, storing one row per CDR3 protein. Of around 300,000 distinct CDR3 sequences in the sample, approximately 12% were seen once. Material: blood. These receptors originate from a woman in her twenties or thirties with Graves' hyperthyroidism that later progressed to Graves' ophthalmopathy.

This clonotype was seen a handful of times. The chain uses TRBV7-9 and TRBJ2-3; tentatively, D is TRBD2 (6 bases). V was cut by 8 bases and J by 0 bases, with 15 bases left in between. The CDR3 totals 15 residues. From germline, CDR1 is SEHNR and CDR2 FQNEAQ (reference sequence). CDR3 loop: CASVPPGTSTDTQYF. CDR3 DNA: TGTGCCAGCGTACCCCCCGGGACTAGCACAGATACGCAGTATTTT.

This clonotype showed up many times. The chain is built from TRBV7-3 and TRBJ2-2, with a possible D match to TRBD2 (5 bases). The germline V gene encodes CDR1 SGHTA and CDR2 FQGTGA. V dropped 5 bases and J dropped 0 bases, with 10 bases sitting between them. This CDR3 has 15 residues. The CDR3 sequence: CASSRGGSNTGELFF. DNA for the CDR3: TGTGCCAGCAGCCGAGGCGGGTCGAACACCGGGGAGCTGTTTTTT.

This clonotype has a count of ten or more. The DNA of the CDR3 is TGTGCCAGCAGGGATCTAGGGACACCCCTCCACTTT. Its translation: CASRDLGTPLHF. The rearrangement joins TRBV11-2 to TRBJ1-6; no clear D gene. The CDR3 has 12 amino acids. The V gene lost 6 bases and the J gene lost 11 bases, with 11 bases spanning the gap. Germline CDR1 is SGHAT and CDR2 is FQNNGV.

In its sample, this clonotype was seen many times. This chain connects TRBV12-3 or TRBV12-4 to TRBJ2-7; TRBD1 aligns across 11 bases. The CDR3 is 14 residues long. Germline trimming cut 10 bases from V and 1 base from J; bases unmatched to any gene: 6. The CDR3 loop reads CATSGTGGSYEQYF. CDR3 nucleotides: TGTGCCACCTCCGGGACAGGGGGTTCCTACGAGCAGTACTTC.

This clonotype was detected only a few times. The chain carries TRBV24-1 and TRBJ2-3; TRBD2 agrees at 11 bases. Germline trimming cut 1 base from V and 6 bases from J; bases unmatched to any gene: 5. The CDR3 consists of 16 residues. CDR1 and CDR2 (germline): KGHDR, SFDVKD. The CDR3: CATSDFSGRATDTQYF. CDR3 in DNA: TGTGCCACCAGTGATTTTAGCGGGAGGGCAACGGATACGCAGTATTTT.

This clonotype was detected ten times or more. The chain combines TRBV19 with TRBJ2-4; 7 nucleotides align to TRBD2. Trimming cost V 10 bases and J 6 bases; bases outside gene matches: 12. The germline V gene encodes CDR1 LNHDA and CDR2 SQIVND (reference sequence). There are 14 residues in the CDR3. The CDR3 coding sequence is TGTGCCACCACGGGGGGATCTGCGGGAAACATTCAGTACTTC. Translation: CATTGGSAGNIQYF. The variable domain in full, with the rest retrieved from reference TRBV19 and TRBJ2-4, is DGGITQSPKYLFRKEGQNVTLSCEQNLNHDAMYWYRQDPGQGLRLIYYSQIVNDFQKGDIAEGYSVSREKKESFPLTVTSAQKNPTAFYLCATTGGSAGNIQYFGAGTRLSVL.

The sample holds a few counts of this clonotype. The DNA for the CDR3 is TGTGCCAGCAGCTTGGTATACGGGACACATCCGGAGACCCAGTACTTC. Amino acid sequence: CASSLVYGTHPETQYF. This chain connects TRBV5-4 to TRBJ2-5, with D possibly TRBD1 on 6 matching bases. Germline CDR1 reads SGHNT; CDR2 reads YYREEE (reference sequence). The length of the CDR3 is 16 residues. V was cut by 0 bases and J by 5 bases, with 17 bases left in between.

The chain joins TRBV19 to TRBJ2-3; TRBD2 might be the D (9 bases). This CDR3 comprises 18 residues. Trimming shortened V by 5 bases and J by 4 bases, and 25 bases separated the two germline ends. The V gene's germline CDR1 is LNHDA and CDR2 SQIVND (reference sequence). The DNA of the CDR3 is TGTGCCAGTAGTGTACTTGTAGGACAGGGACTAGCCTCAGATACGCAGTATTTT. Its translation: CASSVLVGQGLASDTQYF.

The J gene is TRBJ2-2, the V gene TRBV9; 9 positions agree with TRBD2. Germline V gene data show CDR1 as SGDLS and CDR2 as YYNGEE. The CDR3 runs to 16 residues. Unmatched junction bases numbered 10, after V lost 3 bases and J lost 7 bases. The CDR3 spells CASSAPGVAGDGELFF. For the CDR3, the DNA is TGTGCCAGCAGCGCCCCGGGCGTAGCGGGAGACGGGGAGCTGTTTTTT. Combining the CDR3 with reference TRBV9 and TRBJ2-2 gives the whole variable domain DSGVTQTPKHLITATGQRVTLRCSPRSGDLSVYWYQQSLDQGLQFLIQYYNGEERAKGNILERFSAQQFPDLHSELNLSSLELGDSALYFCASSAPGVAGDGELFFGEGSRLTVL.